The source of this T cell receptor beta chain is a study of CD8+CD57+ T cells in acquired aplastic anemia (dated by TCRdb to 2017 to 2018). At the level of the whole study: DNA extracted from sorted CD4+ and CD8+ cells had a mean of about 3 ug, with a range of 0.2 to 27.4 ug. A CD8+CD57+ expansion meant a frequency higher than the mean frequency seen in healthy subjects. Findings and caveats that apply to the study as a whole: About 29 CD8+ CDR3 sequences were found to be shared between patients and controls, but these sequences appeared to be highly expressed in patients and within the immunodominant clones of the patients. Patients and healthy controls showed no significant difference in CD8+ Simpson's diversity (P=0.060).

Worth noting for this clonotype: The clone's antigen remains unknown. No base quality values were provided; no much bigger clone lies one nucleotide off.

TCR beta VDJ combination and CDR3 sequence profiling used genomic DNA as the template. An Illumina HiSeq 2000 was the platform used for TCR repertoire sequencing. Per the source publication's procedure: TRBV/TRBJ rearrangement plots, CDR3 size and DJ length profiles, and Simpson's diversity index were used to evaluate the repertoires. The most abundant DNA sequence in the deep sequencing data was taken as the immunodominant clone. CDR3 amino acid sequences were checked for sharing across subjects and were also compared against the VDJdb database and published repertoires. The raw public data were reprocessed by TCRdb itself: fastp quality trimming at Q25, MiXCR clonotype calling, in-frame beta chains only. Rows matching on CDR3 protein sequence are summarized as one entry with the most common DNA and genes. In this record, the V and J calls reflect TCRdb's handling and not the investigators' own analysis. The sample table holds about 58,000 distinct CDR3 sequences, of which 55% to 70% were seen once. Approximately 15% of the sample goes to the ten largest clones.

Based on the germline V gene, the CDR1 and CDR2 sequences are MRHNA and SNTAGT. V drops 0 bases and J drops 9 bases, leaving 12 bases in between. Spanning cysteine to phenylalanine, the CDR3 consists of 15 amino acids. Solely the CDR3 DNA is kept, with 45 bases framed from the first base. Patients chosen for sequencing had shown expansion of CD8+CD57+ cells by flow cytometry. Every patient had a diagnosis of severe acquired aplastic anemia based on International Study of Aplastic Anemia and Agranulocytosis and Camitta criteria. At the time blood was sampled, none of the patients had received any therapy. In this study, sorted CD4+ and CD8+ T cells from the blood of healthy subjects and of severe aplastic anemia patients had their TCR repertoires deep-sequenced. Patients were enrolled in the USA under clinicaltrials.gov protocols 00001620, 01623167, 00001397, 00071045, 00081523 and 00961064. Ficoll-Paque density gradient centrifugation was used to isolate peripheral blood mononuclear cells. Before DNA extraction, CD4+ and CD8+ T cells were sorted with FACS or magnetic beads.

The rearranged segments are TRBV6-4 and TRBJ1-6; the D gene assignment is ambiguous. The sequence was obtained from a human donor with aplastic anemia. Sequenced: sorted CD4+, CD8+, or CD8+CD57+ T cells (not recorded which) from PBMCs. The sequence in DNA is TGTGCCAGCAGTGACTCGTCCGACATCAGTTCACCCCTCCACTTT. Its translation reads: CASSDSSDISSPLHF.